The 25 T cell receptor beta chains given below trace back to one sample, sequenced in a study of breast tumors, draining lymph nodes, adjacent tissues. Breast cancer patients provided tissue from their axillary draining lymph nodes. TCRdb re-derived calls from the multiplex PCR reads in MiXCR, one entry per CDR3 protein. The table lists 85,000 to 130,000 distinct CDR3 sequences, 30% of them singletons, with around 5.9% in the top ten. The sequencing sample was made of axillary lymph node tissue. The receptors were gathered from a female donor with breast cancer. Some clones in this sample may be carry-over from other donors' samples.

This chain uses TRBV6-4 with TRBJ2-1; D is possibly TRBD1 or TRBD2 (5 bases each). The CDR3 totals 16 residues. Germline values: CDR1 MRHNA, CDR2 SNTAGT. V shed 2 bases and J shed 9 bases, with 20 bases lying between them. The DNA for the CDR3 is TGTGCCAGCAGTGACGGGGACGGGTCCTACCGGGTTGAGCAGTTCTTC. It yields the protein CASSDGDGSYRVEQFF.

The sample holds many counts of this clonotype. The CDR3 DNA reads TGCAGTGCTAGAGAGAGTGGGGCCAACGTCCTGACTTTC. It translates to CSARESGANVLTF. The chain employs TRBV20-1 and TRBJ2-6; D gene unclear. V was clipped by 0 bases and J by 3 bases, with 3 bases between them. The CDR3 is made up of 13 amino acids. Germline CDR1 reads DFQATT; CDR2 reads SNEGSKA (reference sequence).

This clonotype was seen at least ten times. The genes are TRBV6-7 and TRBJ1-2; 8 bases fit TRBD1. TRBV6-7 is classed as an ORF, of uncertain function. The CDR3 extends over 17 amino acids. Trimming removed 7 bases from V and 2 bases from J; junction bases left unmatched: 15. The CDR3 is CASNPGQEDEGNYGYTF. DNA of the CDR3: TGTGCCAGCAATCCGGGACAGGAGGACGAAGGGAACTATGGCTACACCTTC.

This clonotype has just a few counts. V usage is TRBV20-1 and J usage is TRBJ1-5; D ambiguous. Germline V CDR1 and CDR2: DFQATT, SNEGSKA (reference sequence). This CDR3 comprises 9 residues. Trimming took off 3 bases at V and 7 bases at J, with 1 base between the two ends. For the CDR3, the DNA is TGCAGTGCTAGCCAGCCCCAGCATTTT. This gives the protein CSASQPQHF.

This clonotype was observed at least ten times. The V and J genes are TRBV6-6 and TRBJ2-2; 10 bases map to TRBD1. The ends lost 4 bases at V and 2 bases at J; junction bases unmatched: 7. CDR3 size: 17 residues. Germline V gene lookup returns CDR1 MNHNY and CDR2 SVGAGI (reference sequence). The DNA of the CDR3 is TGTGCCAGCAGTTCAACCGGGACAGGGGTAAACACCGGGGAGCTGTTTTTT. It is translated as CASSSTGTGVNTGELFF.

This clonotype was counted ten times or more. The chain couples TRBV7-9 to TRBJ1-2; 8 nucleotides agree with TRBD1. Germline V gives CDR1 SEHNR, CDR2 FQNEAQ (reference sequence). J was trimmed by 4 bases and V by 3 bases; bases with no gene match: 7. The CDR3 loop spans 15 amino acids. The CDR3 spells CASSLYSQGAYGYTF. The DNA of the CDR3 is TGTGCCAGCAGCTTGTACTCTCAGGGGGCCTATGGCTACACCTTC. Filled out from reference TRBV7-9 and TRBJ1-2, the complete variable domain reads DTGVSQNPRHKITKRGQNVTFRCDPISEHNRLYWYRQTLGQGPEFLTYFQNEAQLEKSRLLSDRFSAERPKGSFSTLEIQRTEQGDSAMYLCASSLYSQGAYGYTFGSGTRLTVV.

This clonotype was recorded a few times. Being one base from a much bigger clone, this may be a read error. This chain uses TRBV5-4 with TRBJ1-2; no firm D call. This CDR3 comprises 17 residues. V was clipped by 2 bases and J by 8 bases, with 25 bases between them. CDR1 SGHNT and CDR2 YYREEE come from the germline V gene (reference sequence). The CDR3 sequence: CASSFLRASHLSRGYTF. In DNA form, the CDR3 reads TGTGCCAGCAGCTTCCTTCGCGCCAGCCACCTATCCAGAGGCTACACCTTC.

This clonotype was found many times. The chain employs TRBV2 and TRBJ1-2, with D possibly TRBD1 on 5 matching bases. The CDR3 covers 15 residues. Trimming removed 3 bases from V and 4 bases from J, with 15 bases in between. Germline-derived CDR1 and CDR2 are SNHLY and FYNNEI. The CDR3: CASSDSRQQLYGYTF. DNA for the CDR3: TGTGCCAGCAGTGATTCGAGACAGCAGCTCTATGGCTACACCTTC.

This clonotype was detected ten times or more. The chain couples TRBV27 to TRBJ1-6; D not resolved. The CDR3 is 14 amino acids. V dropped 3 bases and J dropped 7 bases, with 10 bases sitting between them. Germline V CDR1 and CDR2: MNHEY, SMNVEV (reference sequence). CDR3 sequence reads: CASSFRTENSPLHF. In DNA form, the CDR3 reads TGTGCCAGCAGTTTCAGGACGGAGAATTCACCCCTCCACTTT.

As for this clonotype: A much larger clone sits a single nucleotide away, making a read error possible. Because it lacks the conserved phenylalanine or tryptophan at the end, this CDR3 is likely a read error. The chain uses TRBV5-1 and TRBJ2-1, with 8 bases matching TRBD2. This CDR3 comprises 17 residues. V was clipped by 2 bases and J by 0 bases; unmatched bases: 7. CDR1 SGHRS and CDR2 YFSETQ come from the germline V gene. CDR3 region: CASSLSPGTSSYNEQFS. CDR3 DNA: TGCGCCAGCAGCTTAAGCCCCGGGACTAGCTCCTACAATGAGCAGTTCTCC.

In the case of this clonotype: One base away lies a much larger clone, so this may be a sequencing read error. The genes are TRBV6-2 or TRBV6-3 and TRBJ2-5; 8 nucleotides align to TRBD2. Germline values: CDR1 MNHEY, CDR2 SVGEGT. The CDR3 is made up of 14 amino acids. J lost 0 bases, V lost 6 bases, and 3 bases had no gene match. CDR3 sequence reads: CASRRLAHQETQYF. DNA of the CDR3: TGTGCCAGCAGGCGACTAGCGCACCAAGAGACCCAGTACTTC.

This clonotype was seen at least ten times. The chain recombines TRBV3-1 with TRBJ2-7, with D possibly TRBD2 on 5 matching bases. Germline V lookup: CDR1 LGHDT, CDR2 YNNKEL (reference sequence). Trimming removed 7 bases at V and 5 bases at J, with 18 bases between. This CDR3 spans 14 amino acids. DNA for the CDR3: TGTGCCAGCAACCGAGGGTCCCCGCTAAACGAGCAGTACTTC. It codes for CASNRGSPLNEQYF.

This clonotype was seen ten or more times. This chain links TRBV7-3 with TRBJ2-3, with 9 bases identical to TRBD2. The CDR3 loop spans 14 amino acids. CDR1 and CDR2 from the germline V gene are SGHTA and FQGTGA. V was clipped by 4 bases and J by 6 bases; unmatched bases: 5. The chain's CDR3 is CASSSGLASDTQYF. The CDR3 DNA reads TGTGCCAGCAGCTCGGGACTAGCATCTGATACGCAGTATTTT.

The V call is TRBV29-1, the J call TRBJ2-7; the D gene is possibly TRBD1 (6 bases). Germline V gives CDR1 SQVTM, CDR2 ANQGSEA. The CDR3 is 14 amino acids. CDR3 bases: TGCGGCGCGTTAGACAGGCCCAGCTCCTACGAGCAGTACGTC. This codes for CGALDRPSSYEQYV.

As concerns this clonotype: A much bigger clone sits one base away, suggesting this may be a read error. The J gene is TRBJ2-5, the V gene TRBV5-1, with TRBD2 as a possible D gene (6 bases). The germline V gene encodes CDR1 SGHRS and CDR2 YFSETQ. V shed 0 bases and J shed 4 bases, with 13 bases lying between them. This CDR3 spans 15 amino acids. The CDR3 DNA sequence: TGCGCCAGCAGCTTGGGCGGGGAGGCCTCAGAGACCCAGTACTTC. This gives the protein CASSLGGEASETQYF.

This clonotype was detected ten times or more. Just one base apart from a much larger clone, this may be a read error. The V gene is TRBV20-1, the J gene TRBJ2-5, with D uncertain. V shed 1 base and J shed 7 bases, with 16 bases lying between them. Per germline, CDR1 DFQATT and CDR2 SNEGSKA (reference sequence). The CDR3 totals 14 residues. In DNA, the CDR3 is TGCAGTGCTAGAGTGTCCGACGCCAGAGGGACCCAGTACTTC. This encodes CSARVSDARGTQYF.

The chain uses TRBV6-2 or TRBV6-3 and TRBJ2-1; D perhaps matches TRBD2 (5 bases). This CDR3 spans 13 amino acids. The germline V gene encodes CDR1 MNHEY and CDR2 SVGEGT. Trimming took 5 bases from V and 6 from J, leaving 11 bases between them. The CDR3 DNA reads TGTGCCAGCAGTCTTCGGGGAATCAATGAGCAGTTCTTC. Amino acids: CASSLRGINEQFF.

This clonotype was found many times. The rearrangement links TRBV10-3 to TRBJ2-7, with 8 bases identical to TRBD1. CDR1 and CDR2 (germline): ENHRY, SYGVKD. The junction had 9 bases not matched to a gene; V was cut back by 5 bases and J by 3 bases. The CDR3 spans 15 residues. The CDR3 coding sequence is TGTGCCATCAGTTCGACAGGGGAAGCCATCTACGAGCAGTACTTC. Translated, it gives CAISSTGEAIYEQYF.

This clonotype was detected ten times or more. The CDR3 sequence is CASRKRIQGVYEQYF. CDR3 sequence (DNA): TGTGCCAGCAGAAAACGGATTCAGGGGGTCTACGAGCAGTACTTC. The V and J genes are TRBV6-5 and TRBJ2-7; 7 positions agree with TRBD1. The CDR3 runs to 15 residues. Germline V gives CDR1 MNHEY, CDR2 SVGAGI. V was pared by 6 bases and J by 3 bases, with 11 bases of the junction left unmatched.

This clonotype was counted between two and nine times. The chain carries TRBV30 and TRBJ2-5; tentative D call: TRBD1 (5 bases). CDR1 GTSNPN and CDR2 SVGIG come from the germline V gene (reference sequence). The V gene lost 7 bases and the J gene lost 2 bases, with 11 bases spanning the gap. The CDR3 totals 12 residues. The CDR3 region has the DNA TGTGCCTCTGACAGTACACAAGAGACCCAGTACTTC. Its translation: CASDSTQETQYF.

At least ten counts were recorded for this clonotype. The J gene is TRBJ2-7, the V gene TRBV10-3; 12 nucleotides match TRBD2. Trimming took 3 bases from V and 5 from J; bases not matched to a gene: 8. This CDR3 is 16 amino acids long. Per the germline V gene, CDR1 is ENHRY and CDR2 is SYGVKD. The CDR3 region is CAISDPTSGRVDEQYF. CDR3 in DNA: TGTGCCATCAGTGACCCGACTAGCGGGAGAGTTGACGAGCAGTACTTC.

The CDR3 bases are TGTGCCAGCAGCCAGACAGGGAATAATTCACCCCTCCACTTT. It translates to CASSQTGNNSPLHF. The chain is built from TRBV7-9 and TRBJ1-6; 7 positions match TRBD1. The CDR3 has 14 residues. Germline lookup yields CDR1 SEHNR and CDR2 FQNEAQ (reference sequence). V trimming: 5 bases; J trimming: 5 bases; junction bases outside the gene matches: 3.

This chain connects TRBV29-1 to TRBJ1-2; possibly TRBD1 for D (5 bases). Germline-derived CDR1 and CDR2 are SQVTM and ANQGSEA. The CDR3 has 12 residues. The CDR3 bases are TGCGGCGGTGAGCAGGGATCGTATGGCTACACCTTC. Translation gives CGGEQGSYGYTF.

This clonotype was counted ten times or more. This chain joins TRBV4-3 and TRBJ2-1; TRBD1 is a possible D gene (5 bases). The germline V gene encodes CDR1 LGHNA and CDR2 YSLEER. CDR3 length equals 14 residues. With 0 bases removed from V and 2 bases from J, the gap between germline ends came to 5 bases. CDR3 nucleotides: TGCGCCAGCAGCCAAGAGACAGCCTACAATGAGCAGTTCTTC. It codes for CASSQETAYNEQFF.

In regard to this clonotype: A much larger clone lies one base from this, so it may be a read error. The chain recombines TRBV12-3 or TRBV12-4 with TRBJ1-2, with D hard to call. Trimming took 3 bases from V and 5 from J, leaving 7 bases between them. This CDR3 is 12 amino acids long. DNA for the CDR3: TGTGCCAGCAGTTTCTATCTGTATGGCTACACCTTC. Protein: CASSFYLYGYTF.